These 11 T cell receptor beta chains originate from one sample sequenced in a study of blood T cell repertoires in COVID-19. TCRdb keeps only in-frame clones here, not all; method: immunoSEQ multiplex PCR. This sample has about 200,000 clones, with approximately 84% found just once. The material sequenced was PBMCs or T cells enriched from blood (not recorded which). The receptors were gathered from a man aged 40-55 years who had recovered from COVID-19.

This clone occurred once. V gene TRBV7-2 combines with J gene TRBJ2-7, with D perhaps TRBD2 (6 bases). Germline-derived CDR1 and CDR2 are SGHTA and FQGNSA. The CDR3 contains 12 residues. V dropped 0 bases and J dropped 6 bases, with 6 bases sitting between them. The CDR3 loop reads CASSLAGGEQYF. The DNA of the CDR3 is TGTGCCAGCAGCTTAGCGGGGGGCGAGCAGTACTTC.

The chain carries TRBV9 and TRBJ2-5, with 8 positions matching TRBD1. Germline CDR1 reads SGDLS; CDR2 reads YYNGEE. V lost 0 bases and J lost 5; bases outside the gene matches: 3. This CDR3 region has 14 residues. The CDR3, as DNA: TGTGCCAGCAGCGTAGGACAGGGGAGGGAGACCCAGTACTTC. Residues: CASSVGQGRETQYF. Complete variable domain (other parts from reference TRBV9 and TRBJ2-5): DSGVTQTPKHLITATGQRVTLRCSPRSGDLSVYWYQQSLDQGLQFLIQYYNGEERAKGNILERFSAQQFPDLHSELNLSSLELGDSALYFCASSVGQGRETQYFGPGTRLLVL.

V usage is TRBV2 and J usage is TRBJ1-2; TRBD1 might be the D (5 bases). Germline V gene sequence: CDR1 SNHLY, CDR2 FYNNEI. The CDR3 totals 15 residues. Trimming left V 3 bases short and J 8 bases short, with 19 bases between. The CDR3: CASSEWGQGKFGYTF. As DNA, the CDR3 is TGTGCCAGCAGTGAGTGGGGCCAGGGAAAGTTCGGCTACACCTTC.

The V and J genes are TRBV5-4 and TRBJ2-7; D may be TRBD1 (7 bases). Germline values: CDR1 SGHNT, CDR2 YYREEE (reference sequence). Trimming left V 4 bases short and J 6 bases short, with 11 bases between. CDR3 length equals 12 residues. CDR3 region: CASSLQGGEQYF. The CDR3 DNA is TGTGCCAGCAGCCTCCAGGGGGGCGAGCAGTACTTC.

This chain links TRBV29-1 with TRBJ1-1; 11 bases line up with TRBD1. From germline, CDR1 is SQVTM and CDR2 ANQGSEA. This CDR3 comprises 12 residues. The ends lost 7 bases at V and 10 bases at J; junction bases unmatched: 8. CDR3: CSAWDRGDSAFF. The CDR3 region has the DNA TGCAGCGCTTGGGACAGGGGGGATTCAGCTTTCTTT.

This chain links TRBV28 with TRBJ1-2, with 12 positions matching TRBD1. The V gene's germline CDR1 is MDHEN and CDR2 SYDVKM. CDR3 length equals 15 residues. V was clipped by 4 bases and J by 8 bases; unmatched bases: 8. The CDR3 sequence: CASSSGTGGSNGYTF. In nucleotides, the CDR3 is TGTGCCAGCAGTTCCGGGACAGGGGGCTCAAACGGCTACACCTTC.

The chain has TRBV28 and TRBJ2-2; 8 bases line up with TRBD1. This CDR3 has 16 residues. The V and J ends lost 6 bases and 1 base, in that order; junction bases with no gene match: 7. Germline CDR1 is MDHEN and CDR2 is SYDVKM. The DNA of the CDR3 is TGTGCCAGCAGGAATCAGGGGGCAGTGAACACCGGGGAGCTGTTTTTT. This gives the protein CASRNQGAVNTGELFF.

This clone was counted once. The genes are TRBV18 and TRBJ1-1; possible D gene TRBD1, 5 bases. Trimming took off 2 bases at V and 5 bases at J, with 12 bases between the two ends. This CDR3 region has 14 residues. Germline-derived CDR1 and CDR2 are KGHSH and LQKENI. The chain's CDR3 is CASSPGDGRTEAFF. As DNA, the CDR3 is TGTGCCAGCTCACCAGGGGACGGGAGGACTGAAGCTTTCTTT.

This clone occurred once. The rearrangement uses TRBV29-1 and TRBJ2-5, with TRBD1 matching 7 bases. The germline V gene has CDR1 SQVTM and CDR2 ANQGSEA. J lost 5 bases, V lost 6 bases, and 12 bases had no gene match. The CDR3 length is 14 residues. CDR3 loop: CSVGWDSRGETQYF. CDR3 coding DNA: TGCAGCGTCGGCTGGGACAGTCGAGGGGAGACCCAGTACTTC.

This clone occurred once. The J gene is TRBJ1-6, the V gene TRBV7-9; 10 bases align to TRBD1. Trimming removed 5 bases from V and 10 bases from J; junction bases left unmatched: 8. This CDR3 contains 15 residues. The germline V gene has CDR1 SEHNR and CDR2 FQNEAQ (reference sequence). The CDR3 sequence is CASSLRTGGGSPLHF. DNA of the CDR3: TGTGCCAGCAGCCTGAGGACAGGGGGTGGATCACCCCTCCACTTT.

The chain employs TRBV19 and TRBJ2-1, with D perhaps TRBD2 (5 bases). V lost 7 bases to trimming and J lost 12 bases, with 22 bases between them. Germline V CDR1 and CDR2: LNHDA, SQIVND (reference sequence). This CDR3 region has 14 residues. CDR3 loop: CASNLGVGALRQFF. Written as DNA, the CDR3 is TGTGCCAGTAACCTCGGGGTAGGAGCCCTCAGGCAGTTCTTC.